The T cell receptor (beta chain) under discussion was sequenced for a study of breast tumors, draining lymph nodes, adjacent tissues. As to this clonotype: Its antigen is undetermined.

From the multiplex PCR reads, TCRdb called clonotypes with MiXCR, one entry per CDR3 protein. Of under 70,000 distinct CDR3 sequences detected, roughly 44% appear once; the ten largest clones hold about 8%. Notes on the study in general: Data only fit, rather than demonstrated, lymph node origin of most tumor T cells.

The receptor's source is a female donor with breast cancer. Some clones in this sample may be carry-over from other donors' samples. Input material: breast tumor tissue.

CDR3 sequence reads: CASRIGQGTGTEAFF. DNA for the CDR3: TGCGCCAGCAGGATAGGACAGGGGACGGGGACTGAAGCTTTCTTT. The rearrangement links TRBV5-1 to TRBJ1-1; 9 bases map to TRBD1. V lost 5 bases to trimming and J lost 5 bases; unmatched junction nucleotides: 10. Germline values: CDR1 SGHRS, CDR2 YFSETQ. This CDR3 has 15 amino acids. Full variable domain (remainder filled in from reference TRBV5-1 and TRBJ1-1): KAGVTQTPRYLIKTRGQQVTLSCSPISGHRSVSWYQQTPGQGLQFLFEYFSETQRNKGNFPGRFSGRQFSNSRSEMNVSTLELGDSALYLCASRIGQGTGTEAFFGQGTRLTVV.